Sequencing of this TCR beta chain was carried out in a study of T cells after yellow fever vaccination. Many counts were recorded for this clonotype. The length of the CDR3 is 14 residues. The V gene's germline CDR1 is SGHVS and CDR2 FQNEAQ. The V gene lost 4 bases and the J gene lost 7 bases, with 17 bases spanning the gap. Via MiXCR, TCRdb re-called the 5' RACE reads, giving one row per CDR3 protein. This table has 110,000 or so distinct CDR3 sequences, 6.5% to 9% appearing once. This sequence joins TRBV7-8 and TRBJ2-7; D is ambiguous. The sequence came from a man between 18 and 29 years old who received the YFV17D yellow fever vaccine. This specimen was CD4+ T cells sorted from PBMCs, taken roughly 45 days after the first yellow fever vaccination. CDR3 residues: CASSSGVGQFEQYV. CDR3 in DNA: TGTGCCAGCAGCTCGGGCGTAGGGCAATTTGAGCAGTACGTC.